One sample yielded the 7 T cell receptor beta chains listed below, sequenced in a study of T-cell reconstitution after alpha-beta-depleted transplantation in children. As it was prepared, the TCRbeta library received unique molecular identifiers. From the PCR reads, TCRdb called clonotypes with MiXCR, one entry per CDR3 protein. Among about 130,000 distinct CDR3 sequences, about 9.9% were seen once, and the ten largest hold approximately 25%. Sequenced material: PBMCs, mostly from graft donor cells, taken 180 days after TCRalphabeta/CD19-depleted stem cell transplant. These TCRs come from a girl under three years old who had a stem cell transplant for combined immunodeficiency, so the T cells may come from the graft donor.

The chain joins TRBV20-1 to TRBJ1-2; D is possibly TRBD1 (5 bases). The CDR3 consists of 10 residues. Trimming removed 3 bases from V and 6 bases from J, with 5 bases in between. Germline V gives CDR1 DFQATT, CDR2 SNEGSKA (reference sequence). CDR3 amino acids: CSARGHGYTF. The CDR3 bases are TGCAGTGCTAGGGGGCATGGCTACACCTTC.

This clonotype has only a few counts. The CDR3 reads CASSLAWDRGGEKLFF. For the CDR3, the DNA is TGTGCCAGCAGCTTAGCTTGGGACAGGGGAGGCGAAAAACTGTTTTTT. The rearrangement uses TRBV7-8 and TRBJ1-4; 10 bases fit TRBD1. Germline V gives CDR1 SGHVS, CDR2 FQNEAQ. Unmatched junction bases numbered 6, after V lost 0 bases and J lost 8 bases. The CDR3 spans 16 residues.

This clonotype was detected a few times. V is TRBV6-1 and J is TRBJ2-3; 9 nucleotides agree with TRBD1. The CDR3 is 14 amino acids. J was trimmed by 4 bases and V by 7 bases; bases with no gene match: 6. CDR1 is MNHNS and CDR2 is SASEGT in the germline V gene. The DNA of the CDR3 is TGTGCCAGCAACCCCGGGACAGGGCCAGATACGCAGTATTTT. As protein: CASNPGTGPDTQYF.

This clonotype was recorded a few times. The chain has TRBV29-1 and TRBJ2-5, with 10 bases aligning to TRBD2. The CDR3 sequence is 15 residues long. Germline-derived CDR1 and CDR2 are SQVTM and ANQGSEA. V shed 0 bases and J 3 bases; nucleotides not matched to a gene: 4. CDR3 loop: CSVEELAGGKETQYF. DNA for the CDR3: TGCAGCGTTGAAGAGTTAGCGGGGGGTAAAGAGACCCAGTACTTC.

This clonotype was counted ten times or more. The V call is TRBV20-1, the J call TRBJ2-2; 7 positions match TRBD1. Germline-derived CDR1 and CDR2 are DFQATT and SNEGSKA (reference sequence). The CDR3 has 17 residues. With 2 bases clipped from V and 7 bases from J, the junction kept 16 bases outside the gene matches. CDR3 nucleotide sequence: TGCAGTGCTAGAACGGGGAGTGAACAGGGGTCTGGCGGGGAGCTGTTTTTT. It translates to CSARTGSEQGSGGELFF.

This clonotype has just a few counts. The CDR3, as DNA: TGTGCCAGCACGCACGCGGCCTCCGGGGAGCAGTACTTC. This gives the protein CASTHAASGEQYF. The chain has TRBV9 and TRBJ2-7, with D uncertain. The V and J ends lost 6 bases and 7 bases respectively, with 17 bases between them. This CDR3 has 13 residues. Germline CDR1 SGDLS, CDR2 YYNGEE.

This clonotype has just a few counts. The CDR3 sequence: CSASGTTEQYF. The CDR3 region has the DNA TGCAGTGCTAGCGGGACTACCGAGCAGTACTTC. The chain links TRBV20-1 to TRBJ2-7, with 7 bases that match TRBD2. From germline, CDR1 is DFQATT and CDR2 SNEGSKA (reference sequence). The CDR3 is 11 amino acids. Losses at the gene ends were 3 bases for V and 6 bases for J; bases not matched to a gene: 2.